Presented here are 7 T cell receptor beta chains from one specimen sequenced in a study of T cells in localized non-small cell lung cancer. Produced via immunoSEQ multiplex PCR; TCRdb's table is partial and in-frame only. The table lists roughly 76,000 clones, over 70% of them singletons. The specimen was PBMCs, collected before any cancer treatment. The receptors were sampled from a man between 40 and 75 years old with stage II squamous cell lung carcinoma.

V gene TRBV6-1 combines with J gene TRBJ1-1; D might be TRBD1 (6 bases). CDR3 length: 11 residues. CDR1 and CDR2 (germline): MNHNS, SASEGT. V lost 11 bases, J lost 11 bases, and 18 bases lay in between. CDR3: CAGGGPPRAFF. The CDR3 nucleotides read TGTGCCGGGGGGGGGCCTCCTAGGGCTTTCTTT.

This chain joins TRBV18 and TRBJ2-5, with D perhaps matching TRBD1 or TRBD2 (5 bases each). The CDR3 totals 16 residues. Between the trimmed V and J ends, which lost 0 bases and 2 bases, there was a span of 13 bases. Germline values: CDR1 KGHSH, CDR2 LQKENI. CDR3 bases: TGTGCCAGCTCACCACCGCTTGGGGGAGTGCAAGAGACCCAGTACTTC. Its translation: CASSPPLGGVQETQYF.

The genes are TRBV6-1 and TRBJ1-3; 9 positions agree with TRBD1. This CDR3 contains 16 residues. Trimming at V came to 4 bases and at J to 4 bases, leaving 8 bases not matched to a gene. CDR1 is MNHNS and CDR2 is SASEGT in the germline V gene. CDR3 DNA sequence: TGTGCCAGCAGTGCGTACAGGGGGCGCGGGGGAAACACCATATATTTT. Encoded protein: CASSAYRGRGGNTIYF.

The chain carries TRBV30 and TRBJ2-1; TRBD1 or TRBD2 may be the D gene (5 bases each). Trimming cost V 3 bases and J 0 bases, with 18 bases left between them. The CDR3 totals 17 residues. The V gene's germline CDR1 is GTSNPN and CDR2 SVGIG (reference sequence). The CDR3 region is CAWSPLGVQSSYNEQFF. The CDR3, as DNA: TGTGCCTGGAGCCCTCTGGGGGTACAGAGCTCCTACAATGAGCAGTTCTTC. The full variable domain, in which reference TRBV30 and TRBJ2-1 provide the parts outside the CDR3, is SQTIHQWPATLVQPVGSPLSLECTVEGTSNPNLYWYRQAAGRGLQLLFYSVGIGQISSEVPQNLSASRPQDRQFILSSKKLLLSDSGFYLCAWSPLGVQSSYNEQFFGPGTRLTVL.

A word on this clone: One end of the junction fails to match germline, which may point to a read error. The V and J genes are TRBV2 and TRBJ2-7, with 16 bases lining up with TRBD2. Germline V gives CDR1 SNHLY, CDR2 FYNNEI. CDR3 size: 16 residues. The chain's CDR3 is CASSATSGTSGGVRSF. CDR3 nucleotides: TGTGCCAGCAGCGCTACCTCCGGGACTAGCGGGGGGGTAAGAAGCTTC. The variable domain in full, with the rest retrieved from reference TRBV2 and TRBJ2-7, is EPEVTQTPSHQVTQMGQEVILRCVPISNHLYFYWYRQILGQKVEFLVSFYNNEISEKSEIFDDQFSVERPDGSNFTLKIRSTKLEDSAMYFCASSATSGTSGGVRSFGPGTRLTVT.

The chain uses TRBV6-5 and TRBJ1-2; D call uncertain. Trimming removed 5 bases from V and 0 bases from J, with 10 bases in between. Germline CDR1 and CDR2: MNHEY and SVGAGI. The CDR3 is made up of 14 amino acids. CDR3 in amino acids: CASSLIDANYGYTF. The CDR3 region has the DNA TGTGCCAGCAGTCTTATAGACGCTAACTATGGCTACACCTTC.

The J gene is TRBJ1-2, the V gene TRBV7-9, with 8 positions matching TRBD1. The CDR3 totals 15 residues. V dropped 3 bases and J dropped 4; count of bases not matched to a gene: 7. Germline V lookup: CDR1 SEHNR, CDR2 FQNEAQ (reference sequence). The CDR3 DNA reads TGTGCCAGCAGCTTTAGGGGACAGGAATTCTATGGCTACACCTTC. Residues: CASSFRGQEFYGYTF.